This T cell receptor beta chain originates from a study of cytomegalovirus exposure and HLA in healthy donors. General study results and limits: The CMV antigen specificity of a few CMV-associated chains was confirmed through in vitro analysis.

Germline loops: CDR1 SGHNT, CDR2 YYREEE (reference sequence). Trimming took 3 bases from V and 5 from J; bases not matched to a gene: 7. The CDR3 spans 15 residues. Primers included in the PCR were 60 Vbeta and 13 Jbeta primers. Clones were read by immunoSEQ multiplex PCR, and TCRdb kept only the in-frame ones, dropping some. The profile shows more than 100,000 clones, nearly 80% of them singletons. To note about this clone: What it binds is not known.

The clonotype was recovered from a male donor in good health and CMV-seronegative. The sample comprised PBMCs. The chain joins TRBV5-4 to TRBJ2-5; 10 positions agree with TRBD2. The CDR3, as DNA: TGTGCCAGCAGCTACCGTAGCGGGGGGCTGGAGACCCAGTACTTC. Protein sequence: CASSYRSGGLETQYF.